A selection of T cell receptor beta chains follows, all from one sample in a study of CD8 T cells in ankylosing spondylitis. TCRdb used MiXCR to reprocess the 5' RACE reads, holding one entry per CDR3 protein. In the table there are around 450,000 distinct CDR3 sequences, roughly 25% of which are singletons. The sequencing input was blood, either unsorted or a sorted T cell fraction (not recorded which). These receptors all stem from a male donor with ankylosing spondylitis. CDR3s include the opening cysteine and the closing phenylalanine or tryptophan. Each record gives: D gene, J gene, V gene, clone size, CDR3 DNA, CDR3 protein. D genes are given only for firm matches. Clone size, where shown, is once, few, many, or a class for clones that have expanded.

NA	TRBJ2-5	TRBV20-1	NA	TGCAGTGCCCCCTCCGGACGACCCGGGTCAGAGACCCAGTACTTC	CSAPSGRPGSETQYF
NA	TRBJ2-7	TRBV3-1	NA	TGTGCCAGCAGCCTTGTTAACTCCCGGCAGTACTTC	CASSLVNSRQYF
TRBD1	TRBJ2-4	TRBV24-1	few	TGTGCCACCAGTGATGGGGGACAGACCAAAAACATTCAGTACTTC	CATSDGGQTKNIQYF
NA	TRBJ1-5	TRBV20-1	NA	TGCAGTGCTAACCGACAGCGCAATCAGCCCCAGCATTTT	CSANRQRNQPQHF
NA	TRBJ1-5	TRBV20-1	NA	TGCAGTGCACTGGGACTCATTAGCAATCAGCCCCAGCATTTT	CSALGLISNQPQHF
NA	TRBJ1-1	TRBV19	NA	TGTGCCAGTAGGCACACTGAAGCTTTCTTT	CASRHTEAFF
TRBD1	TRBJ2-5	TRBV24-1	NA	TGTGCCACCAGTGATAACAGGGGGCAGGAGACCCAGTACTTC	CATSDNRGQETQYF
TRBD1	TRBJ2-3	TRBV10-3	few	TGTGCCATCAACCCGGGACAGGGATCATCAGATACGCAGTATTTT	CAINPGQGSSDTQYF
NA	TRBJ2-7	TRBV5-1	NA	TGCGCCAGCAGCTTGGGGCCCAGCAATGAGCAGTACTTC	CASSLGPSNEQYF
NA	TRBJ2-3	TRBV6-6	few	TGTGCCAGCCTCAGGGCTAGCACAGATACGCAGTATTTT	CASLRASTDTQYF
TRBD1	TRBJ2-4	TRBV5-1	NA	TGCGCCAGCCGATCCGGGACAGAAAAAAACATTCAGTACTTC	CASRSGTEKNIQYF
TRBD2	TRBJ2-3	TRBV5-1	few	TGCGCCAGCAGCGGGACTAGCGGCGTTCTTAGCACAGATACGCAGTATTTT	CASSGTSGVLSTDTQYF
NA	TRBJ2-5	TRBV11-2	few	TGTGCCAGCAGCGCCGGGACACCACAAGAGACCCAGTACTTC	CASSAGTPQETQYF
NA	TRBJ1-5	TRBV6-1	NA	TGTGCCAGCACCACGGGGGAGGCCAGTCAGCCCCAGCATTTT	CASTTGEASQPQHF
TRBD1	TRBJ1-5	TRBV12-3/TRBV12-4	NA	TGTGCCAGCAGCTCGAGGAAGGGGGCGCCGGATCAGCCCCAGCATTTT	CASSSRKGAPDQPQHF
NA	TRBJ2-1	TRBV5-1	NA	TGCGCCAGCAGTTACTACAGGGAAAGCAATGAGCAGTTCTTC	CASSYYRESNEQFF
NA	TRBJ1-1	TRBV11-2	few	TGTGCCAGCGCAGGTCGAAGTAGCACTGAAGCTTTCTTT	CASAGRSSTEAFF
NA	TRBJ2-1	TRBV7-6	NA	TGTGCCAGCAGCTTAGAAGGGGTAGACAAGTTCTTC	CASSLEGVDKFF
NA	TRBJ2-1	TRBV12-3/TRBV12-4	few	TGTGCCAGCAGTTTAAGTCGAGCCAAGCCCTACAATGAGCAGTTCTTC	CASSLSRAKPYNEQFF
NA	TRBJ1-1	TRBV2	NA	TGTGCCAGCAGTGTCGTGACGGCGAACACTGAAGCTTTCTTT	CASSVVTANTEAFF
NA	TRBJ2-1	TRBV20-1	NA	TGCAGTGCGGAGGTAGCGGCGGATGAGCAGTTCTTC	CSAEVAADEQFF
NA	TRBJ2-5	TRBV29-1	NA	TGCAGCGTTGCAGAGACACAGCAGGGGACCCAGTACTTC	CSVAETQQGTQYF
TRBD1	TRBJ1-5	TRBV20-1	few	TGCAGTGCTAGAGATCCGGACAGGGGAAGGCCCCAGCATTTT	CSARDPDRGRPQHF
NA	TRBJ2-5	TRBV5-1	NA	TGCGCCAGCAGTCCGACTCGCGGGGCCACCCAAGAGACCCAGTACTTC	CASSPTRGATQETQYF
TRBD2	TRBJ2-2	TRBV12-3/TRBV12-4	few	TGTGCCAGCAGTTTACGGGGGGTCGGGACCGGGGAGCTGTTTTTT	CASSLRGVGTGELFF
NA	TRBJ2-2	TRBV11-2	few	TGTGCCAGCAGCCCCCGGGCCCAAACCGGGGAGCTGTTTTTT	CASSPRAQTGELFF
NA	TRBJ1-4	TRBV12-3/TRBV12-4	few	TGTGCCAGCACGCAGGGTTTCAGTGAAAAACTGTTTTTT	CASTQGFSEKLFF